Following are 3 T cell receptor beta chains from one sample sequenced in a study of blood T cells in healthy people across ages. For the second PCR, which ran for roughly 6 to 12 cycles, a sample-barcoded 5' primer and a J-beta primer mix were used. Using its own MiXCR run on the 5' RACE reads, TCRdb lists one record per CDR3 protein. The data contain over 950,000 distinct CDR3 sequences, about 53% of them singletons. Specimen: blood. These receptors all stem from a woman aged 60-75 years in good health.

The V gene is TRBV20-1, the J gene TRBJ2-1; TRBD2 matches at 12 bases. Looked up from germline, CDR1 is DFQATT and CDR2 is SNEGSKA (reference sequence). This CDR3 has 15 residues. V gave up 3 bases and J gave up 9 bases; unmatched junction bases: 9. CDR3 protein: CSARPMTSGRSEQFF. CDR3 coding DNA: TGCAGTGCTAGGCCCATGACTAGCGGGAGAAGTGAGCAGTTCTTC.

Of note for this clonotype: One end of the junction varies from germline; a read error may be responsible. The chain employs TRBV9 and TRBJ2-5; 7 nucleotides line up with TRBD2. The CDR3 consists of 15 residues. The germline CDR1 and CDR2 sequences are SGDLS and YYNGEE. CDR3 nucleotides: TGTGCCAGCAGCGCAGTTCGGGATCGGGGGGAGACTCAGTACTTC. It yields the protein CASSAVRDRGETQYF.

The rearrangement joins TRBV7-6 to TRBJ2-5; a weak D match, TRBD1 (6 bases). CDR3 length: 15 residues. The germline CDR1 and CDR2 sequences are SGHVS and FNYEAQ. Deletions cut 6 bases from V and 0 bases from J, with 14 bases between. CDR3 loop: CASSRQGQDQETQYF. The CDR3 nucleotides read TGTGCCAGCAGTCGTCAGGGGCAGGACCAAGAGACCCAGTACTTC.